The 28 T cell receptor beta chains below were found in one sample sequenced in a study of Tregs in tolerant kidney transplant recipients. Profiled with immunoSEQ multiplex PCR; TCRdb holds only in-frame clones, not every one. The table includes some 66,000 clones, around 90% detected once. The material sequenced was CD8+ T cells from blood, taken before the transplant. These receptors all come from a human donor who received a combined kidney and bone marrow transplant.

CDR3 amino acids: CASSVAERDYEQYF. The CDR3 nucleotides read TGTGCCAGCAGCGTAGCGGAGAGGGATTACGAGCAGTACTTC. The chain links TRBV9 to TRBJ2-7, with a tentative D call TRBD2 (5 bases). Trimming took 0 bases from V and 4 from J, leaving 11 bases between them. The length of the CDR3 is 14 residues. Germline V gene lookup returns CDR1 SGDLS and CDR2 YYNGEE. Complete variable domain (other parts from reference TRBV9 and TRBJ2-7): DSGVTQTPKHLITATGQRVTLRCSPRSGDLSVYWYQQSLDQGLQFLIQYYNGEERAKGNILERFSAQQFPDLHSELNLSSLELGDSALYFCASSVAERDYEQYFGPGTRLTVT.

The V call is TRBV5-4, the J call TRBJ2-1, with a weak D call TRBD2 (5 bases). Trimming left V 4 bases short and J 6 bases short, with 8 bases between. CDR1 and CDR2 from the germline V gene are SGHNT and YYREEE (reference sequence). The CDR3 is 12 residues long. CDR3 sequence reads: CASSDYRNEQFF. The CDR3, as DNA: TGTGCCAGCAGCGACTACCGCAATGAGCAGTTCTTC. Full variable domain (missing parts from reference TRBV5-4 and TRBJ2-1): ETGVTQSPTHLIKTRGQQVTLRCSSQSGHNTVSWYQQALGQGPQFIFQYYREEENGRGNFPPRFSGLQFPNYSSELNVNALELDDSALYLCASSDYRNEQFFGPGTRLTVL.

The gene calls are TRBV4-1 and TRBJ2-1; 7 bases are shared with TRBD1. Looked up from germline, CDR1 is MGHRA and CDR2 is YSYEKL. With V trimmed by 5 bases and J by 5 bases, 6 bases remained unmatched. The CDR3 contains 14 residues. CDR3 nucleotides: TGCGCCAGCAGCTATCGACAGGGAAACAATGAGCAGTTCTTC. Translating it yields CASSYRQGNNEQFF.

In regard to this clone: An end of the junction does not agree with germline; a read error may underlie this. The CDR3 loop is CAGSLPGTPQETQYF. The CDR3 bases are TGTGCCGGCAGTTTACCCGGGACACCCCAAGAGACCCAGTACTTC. This chain joins TRBV5-4 and TRBJ2-5; tentative D call: TRBD1 (6 bases). CDR1 and CDR2 (germline): SGHNT, YYREEE (reference sequence). The CDR3 sequence is 15 residues long.

The chain uses TRBV14 and TRBJ2-1; D remains unclear. The V end lost 2 bases, the J end lost 8 bases, and 13 bases lay between the germline ends. Per the germline V gene, CDR1 is SGHDN and CDR2 is FVKESK. CDR3 length equals 14 residues. The CDR3 is CASSQTRLVDEQFF. Written as DNA, the CDR3 is TGTGCCAGCAGCCAAACGAGGCTCGTGGATGAGCAGTTCTTC.

The V and J genes are TRBV11-2 and TRBJ2-1; 10 bases are shared with TRBD2. V shed 2 bases and J 8 bases; nucleotides not matched to a gene: 12. Germline V gene sequence: CDR1 SGHAT, CDR2 FQNNGV. CDR3 size: 17 residues. CDR3 nucleotides: TGTGCCAGCAGCTTAAACGTCCTAGCGGGAGTGACTGATGAGCAGTTCTTC. Translating it yields CASSLNVLAGVTDEQFF.

The chain joins TRBV5-5 to TRBJ2-5; D not resolved. Trimming cost V 0 bases and J 2 bases, with 5 bases left between them. Germline lookup yields CDR1 SGHKS and CDR2 YYEKEE (reference sequence). This CDR3 is 13 amino acids long. CDR3: CASSLDIQETQYF. For the CDR3, the DNA is TGTGCCAGCAGCTTGGATATACAAGAGACCCAGTACTTC.

The chain couples TRBV6-5 to TRBJ1-1; no clear D. V lost 0 bases and J 1 base, leaving 3 bases between the germline ends. Germline CDR1 and CDR2: MNHEY and SVGAGI. The CDR3 is 13 residues long. The chain's CDR3 is CASSYSQNTEAFF. DNA for the CDR3: TGTGCCAGCAGTTACTCACAGAACACTGAAGCTTTCTTT.

This clone appeared once. The chain has TRBV12-5 and TRBJ2-3; TRBD2 agrees at 14 bases. The CDR3 has 16 residues. J gave up 3 bases and V 6 bases, and 5 bases lay outside the gene matches. Germline V CDR1 and CDR2: LGHNT, FRNRAP. The CDR3 DNA is TGTGCTAGTGGCCCGGGACTAGCGGGGGCTACAGATACGCAGTATTTT. It encodes CASGPGLAGATDTQYF. Looking up the rest from reference TRBV12-5 and TRBJ2-3 gives the full variable domain: DARVTQTPRHKVTEMGQEVTMRCQPILGHNTVFWYRQTMMQGLELLAYFRNRAPLDDSGMPKDRFSAEMPDATLATLKIQPSEPRDSAVYFCASGPGLAGATDTQYFGPGTRLTVL.

This chain uses TRBV4-1 with TRBJ2-2, with D tentatively TRBD1 (5 bases). Looked up from germline, CDR1 is MGHRA and CDR2 is YSYEKL. V shed 0 bases and J shed 7 bases, with 12 bases lying between them. The CDR3 runs to 15 residues. The CDR3 loop is CASSQEPGSDGELFF. CDR3 bases: TGCGCCAGCAGCCAAGAACCAGGGTCCGACGGGGAGCTGTTTTTT.

This sequence joins TRBV6-1 and TRBJ1-5, with no clear D. The germline V gene encodes CDR1 MNHNS and CDR2 SASEGT. CDR3 length equals 15 residues. Trimming cost V 1 base and J 4 bases, with 11 bases left between them. As DNA, the CDR3 is TGTGCCAGCAGTGAAGGGACTCTGGGGAATCAGCCCCAGCATTTT. It translates to CASSEGTLGNQPQHF.

The V call is TRBV27, the J call TRBJ1-5; 7 bases are a match to TRBD1. CDR1 is MNHEY and CDR2 is SMNVEV in the germline V gene (reference sequence). The CDR3 extends over 15 amino acids. With V trimmed by 2 bases and J by 1 base, 2 bases remained unmatched. CDR3 sequence reads: CASSLTGASNQPQHF. The CDR3 bases are TGTGCCAGCAGTTTAACAGGGGCGAGCAATCAGCCCCAGCATTTT.

The chain's CDR3 is CASSDRGDYGYTF. Written as DNA, the CDR3 is TGTGCCAGCAGTGACCGGGGGGACTATGGCTACACCTTC. The V and J genes are TRBV6-1 and TRBJ1-2, with TRBD1 as a possible D gene (5 bases). The CDR3 spans 13 residues. V was clipped by 3 bases and J by 3 bases, with 8 bases between them. Germline-derived CDR1 and CDR2 are MNHNS and SASEGT.

V gene TRBV7-7 combines with J gene TRBJ2-1, with 10 bases fitting TRBD2. Germline V lookup: CDR1 SSHAT, CDR2 FNYEAQ (reference sequence). The CDR3 extends over 16 amino acids. Germline trimming cut 7 bases from V and 8 bases from J; bases unmatched to any gene: 14. CDR3 loop: CASTKYIAGGLDEQFF. The DNA of the CDR3 is TGTGCCAGCACCAAATACATAGCGGGAGGCTTAGATGAGCAGTTCTTC.

The chain combines TRBV5-6 with TRBJ1-2; 7 nucleotides agree with TRBD1. Germline assignment: CDR1 SGHDT and CDR2 YYEEEE. The CDR3 length is 16 residues. The V gene end was trimmed by 4 bases and the J gene end by 1 base; junction bases not matched to a gene: 10. Here the CDR3 DNA reads TGTGCCAGCAGCCCCAAGTCCCAGGGGGTTAACTATGGCTACACCTTC. Residues: CASSPKSQGVNYGYTF.

This chain joins TRBV4-2 and TRBJ2-7; 8 nucleotides match TRBD1. CDR1 and CDR2 from the germline V gene are LGHNA and YNFKEQ. V shed 5 bases, J shed 0 bases, and the junction held 9 bases outside the gene matches. CDR3 size: 16 residues. In nucleotides, the CDR3 is TGTGCCAGCAGCATCCACGGACAGGGAGACTCCTACGAGCAGTACTTC. Amino acids: CASSIHGQGDSYEQYF.

This chain's CDR3 is CASSVASGGFTDTQYF. In nucleotides, the CDR3 is TGTGCCAGCAGCGTAGCGAGCGGGGGGTTCACAGATACGCAGTATTTT. The chain employs TRBV9 and TRBJ2-3, with 9 bases aligning to TRBD2. The CDR3 length is 16 residues. Germline V gives CDR1 SGDLS, CDR2 YYNGEE. After removal of 0 bases from V and 2 bases from J, the junction contained 4 bases not matched to a gene.

V usage is TRBV6-5 and J usage is TRBJ1-5, with unresolved D. With 6 bases removed from V and 7 bases from J, the gap between germline ends came to 13 bases. In germline, CDR1 is MNHEY, CDR2 SVGAGI. This CDR3 contains 13 residues. In nucleotides, the CDR3 is TGTGCCAGCAGACGACTTGCGAACCAGCCCCAGCATTTT. Its translation is CASRRLANQPQHF.

The chain couples TRBV4-3 to TRBJ2-1; 14 bases fit TRBD2. V shed 0 bases, J shed 3 bases, and the junction held 4 bases outside the gene matches. CDR1 and CDR2 from the germline V gene are LGHNA and YSLEER. CDR3 size: 18 residues. This CDR3 is CASSQDRLAGGGYNEQFF. For the CDR3, the DNA is TGCGCCAGCAGCCAAGATCGACTAGCGGGAGGGGGCTACAATGAGCAGTTCTTC.

The chain links TRBV30 to TRBJ1-1; D is possibly TRBD1 (6 bases). CDR3 size: 13 residues. V shed 5 bases and J shed 0 bases, with 10 bases lying between them. Germline CDR1 is GTSNPN and CDR2 is SVGIG (reference sequence). This chain's CDR3 is CAWGGGLNTEAFF. CDR3 in DNA: TGTGCCTGGGGCGGGGGGCTGAACACTGAAGCTTTCTTT.

For the CDR3, the DNA is TGTGCCAGCAGCTCCTCTCTTTACAATGAGCAGTTCTTC. Amino acid sequence: CASSSSLYNEQFF. The chain has TRBV7-9 and TRBJ2-1; no clear D gene. Germline CDR1 SEHNR, CDR2 FQNEAQ (reference sequence). The CDR3 length is 13 residues. The V gene lost 4 bases and the J gene lost 4 bases, with 8 bases spanning the gap.

This chain links TRBV27 with TRBJ1-6; no firm D call. The CDR3 length is 12 residues. V lost 2 bases, J lost 8 bases, and 4 bases lay in between. Per the germline V gene, CDR1 is MNHEY and CDR2 is SMNVEV (reference sequence). The CDR3 sequence is CASSLADSPLHF. The CDR3 DNA follows: TGTGCCAGCAGTTTAGCAGATTCACCCCTCCACTTT.

The chain is built from TRBV7-6 and TRBJ2-2; 7 bases agree with TRBD2. V was pared by 2 bases and J by 7 bases, with 13 bases of the junction left unmatched. Germline V CDR1 and CDR2: SGHVS, FNYEAQ. The CDR3 is 17 residues long. CDR3 loop: CASSLSVGRASLGELFF. CDR3 DNA sequence: TGTGCCAGCAGCTTATCCGTGGGGAGGGCCTCTCTCGGGGAGCTGTTTTTT.

The rearrangement uses TRBV2 and TRBJ2-5; 7 positions match TRBD1. J was trimmed by 3 bases and V by 4 bases; bases with no gene match: 11. CDR1 and CDR2 (germline): SNHLY, FYNNEI. The CDR3 consists of 16 residues. The CDR3 is CASSGTPGQPKETQYF. Here the CDR3 DNA reads TGTGCCAGCAGTGGAACACCGGGACAGCCCAAAGAGACCCAGTACTTC.

This chain links TRBV5-4 with TRBJ2-3; possible D gene TRBD1, 6 bases. The germline V gene encodes CDR1 SGHNT and CDR2 YYREEE (reference sequence). The V end was cut by 4 bases, the J end by 6 bases, with 18 bases between. The CDR3 runs 15 residues. The CDR3 DNA reads as TGTGCCAGCAGCCCACCCGACAGGCATAGGGATACGCAGTATTTT. Translated: CASSPPDRHRDTQYF.

CDR3 in amino acids: CASSQESREETQYF. CDR3 nucleotide sequence: TGCGCCAGCAGCCAAGAGTCCAGGGAAGAGACCCAGTACTTC. The chain joins TRBV4-1 to TRBJ2-5, with D tentatively TRBD1 (5 bases). This CDR3 has 14 residues. Germline-derived CDR1 and CDR2 are MGHRA and YSYEKL. The V end lost 0 bases, the J end lost 3 bases, and 8 bases lay between the germline ends.

The V call is TRBV7-9, the J call TRBJ1-6; 8 bases fit TRBD1. The CDR3 sequence is 15 residues long. Germline V gene data show CDR1 as SEHNR and CDR2 as FQNEAQ (reference sequence). V was clipped by 4 bases and J by 10 bases; unmatched bases: 9. CDR3 DNA sequence: TGTGCCAGCAGCTCGGACAGGGAAAGGGGCTCACCCCTCCACTTT. Translating it yields CASSSDRERGSPLHF.

J is TRBJ2-3 and V is TRBV20-1; 7 positions match TRBD1. Germline lookup yields CDR1 DFQATT and CDR2 SNEGSKA (reference sequence). Trimming at V came to 5 bases and at J to 10 bases, leaving 6 bases not matched to a gene. The CDR3 runs 11 residues. In nucleotides, the CDR3 is TGCAGTGCTCGAACAGGGGCGCCGCAGTATTTT. This encodes CSARTGAPQYF.